Included here is one T cell receptor (beta chain) sequence, with context. Its cognate antigen has yet to be identified. This sample is drawn from a study of control samples from healthy donors and cancer patients (dated by TCRdb to the early 2020s). Trimming removed 2 bases from V and 1 base from J, leaving 5 bases between the germline ends. The germline V gene supplies CDR1 KGHSH and CDR2 LQKENI. From the cysteine up to the phenylalanine, the CDR3 has a length of 13 residues. Only the CDR3 region is kept as DNA, spanning 39 bases read in frame from base 1. The library was obtained by the immunoSEQ multiplex PCR assay. TCRdb mirrors the immuneACCESS table, restricted to in-frame sequences. Some clones are absent from its copies; in checked studies, under half trace to an unresolved V gene, and the reason for the others is unknown. This specimen's table enumerates approximately 190,000 clones. Jointly, the top ten make up more than 2% of the sample.

Input material: blood. The chain joins TRBV18 to TRBJ1-1; the D gene is unclear. This receptor was identified in a woman in her 30s in good health. The CDR3 is CASSPMENTEAFF. The DNA sequence is as follows: TGTGCCAGCTCACCAATGGAGAACACTGAAGCTTTCTTT.